These T cell receptor beta chains were read from a single sample in a study of CD8+ T cells in alopecia areata. Sequenced by immunoSEQ multiplex PCR; TCRdb stores in-frame clones only, minus some. This sample yields about 200,000 clones, of which just over 55% are seen a single time; about 5.3% belongs to the top ten. The sequenced material came from CD8+ T cells sorted from blood. These receptors originate from a human donor in good health. CDR3s include the opening cysteine and the closing phenylalanine or tryptophan. The D gene is left open where the match is weak. The size entry is marked missing in some rows and otherwise reads once, few, many or a size class.

J,D,V,size,DNA,CDR3
TRBJ2-7,.,TRBV27,.,TGTGCCAGCAGTTTGGCCAGTTCCTACGAGCAGTACTTC,CASSLASSYEQYF
TRBJ2-1,.,TRBV27,.,TGTGCCATCTCAGAGCGGATGAGCTCCTACAATGAGCAGTTCTTC,CAISERMSSYNEQFF
TRBJ2-1,.,TRBV5-4,once,TGTGCCAGCAAAAACAGCGACAATGAGCAGTTCTTC,CASKNSDNEQFF
TRBJ2-6,.,TRBV11-2,few,TGTGCCAGCAGAGCCCATTGGGATGTTGGGGCCAACGTCCTGACTTTC,CASRAHWDVGANVLTF
TRBJ1-5,.,TRBV7-9,.,TGTGCCAGCAGCTCGAACGGGGAAGGTCAGCCCCAGCATTTT,CASSSNGEGQPQHF
TRBJ1-1,TRBD1,TRBV13,.,TGTGCCAGCAGCGCCGGACAGGACTTTAACACTGAAGCTTTCTTT,CASSAGQDFNTEAFF
TRBJ2-2,.,TRBV29-1,.,TGCAGCGTTGAAGCGGGCAGGGCGAACACCGGGGAGCTGTTTTTT,CSVEAGRANTGELFF
TRBJ2-5,TRBD1,TRBV11-2,.,TGTGCCAGCAGCCAACGGGACAGGGGAGGCCAAGAGACCCAGTACTTC,CASSQRDRGGQETQYF
TRBJ2-6,.,TRBV30,once,TGTGCCTGGAAGGGCGGGGTTCCACTATCCTCTGGGGCCAACGTCCTGACTTTC,CAWKGGVPLSSGANVLTF
TRBJ1-1,.,TRBV15,.,TGTGCCACCAGCAGAGAAGGTGGAGAATCGAACACTGAAGCTTTCTTT,CATSREGGESNTEAFF
TRBJ2-7,TRBD1,TRBV5-1,.,TGCGCCAGCAGCTCTCCGGGACAGGGGGCTCTACTCTCCGAGCAGTACTTC,CASSSPGQGALLSEQYF
TRBJ2-1,TRBD2,TRBV29-1,.,TGCAGCTACGGGACTAGCTCCTACAATGAGCAGTTCTTC,CSYGTSSYNEQFF
TRBJ1-1,.,TRBV11-2,.,TGTGCCACCCGAAAAGACAACACTGAAGCTTTCTTT,CATRKDNTEAFF
TRBJ1-2,.,TRBV29-1,.,TGCAGCGTTCGACAGGACCGGGGGTATGGCTACACCTTC,CSVRQDRGYGYTF
TRBJ2-5,TRBD2,TRBV6-5,.,TGTGCCAGCAGCAAGGCGGGGGGCCGGGGAGAGACCCAGTACTTC,CASSKAGGRGETQYF
TRBJ2-3,TRBD2,TRBV16,few,TGTGCCAGCACGACTAGCGGGATCGATTCTCGCACAGATACGCAGTATTTT,CASTTSGIDSRTDTQYF
TRBJ2-7,.,TRBV6-5,.,TGTGCCAGCAGCCCCTCAAACCTCTACGAGCAGTACTTC,CASSPSNLYEQYF
TRBJ1-1,.,TRBV9,few,TGTGCCAGCAGCGTAGAAGAGACAAGGAAAAGTGAAGCTTTCTTT,CASSVEETRKSEAFF
TRBJ1-2,TRBD1,TRBV6-5,.,TGTGCCAGCAGTCACGGGACAGGCCCCAAGGCAGGCTACACCTTC,CASSHGTGPKAGYTF
TRBJ2-7,.,TRBV27,.,TGTGCCAGCAGTTTAATCGTGGGGCCGGAAGGCTTCTACGAGCAGTACTTC,CASSLIVGPEGFYEQYF
TRBJ1-2,TRBD1,TRBV7-8,.,TGTGCCAGCAGCCCGCCGCTTGGCAGGGGGAATTATGGCTACACCTTC,CASSPPLGRGNYGYTF
TRBJ1-4,.,TRBV30,.,TGTGCCTGGAATACGCCAGGGAAAAAACTGTTTTTT,CAWNTPGKKLFF
TRBJ2-3,.,TRBV7-9,few,TGTGCCAGCAGCTTTCCCACAGATACGCAGTATTTT,CASSFPTDTQYF
TRBJ1-6,.,TRBV27,few,TGTGCCAGCAGTTTAGGGGTCGCAACGTCCTATAATTCACCCCTCCACTTT,CASSLGVATSYNSPLHF
TRBJ2-1,.,TRBV5-8,.,TGTGCCAGCAGCCCCAACATGAGGAACAATGAGCAGTTCTTC,CASSPNMRNNEQFF
TRBJ1-4,TRBD1,TRBV23-1,once,TGCGCCAGCAGCCAGGGACAGGGGGCGCGAACTAATGAAAAACTGTTTTTT,CASSQGQGARTNEKLFF
TRBJ1-2,.,TRBV2,few,TGTGCCAGCAGTGAAGGGGGACACTATGGCTACACCTTC,CASSEGGHYGYTF
TRBJ2-1,.,TRBV25-1,.,TGTGCCAGCAGCACGATAAGGACTATCGATGAGCAGTTCTTC,CASSTIRTIDEQFF
TRBJ1-2,TRBD1,TRBV30,.,TGTGCCTGGAGCCAGGGGGATGGCTACACCTTC,CAWSQGDGYTF
TRBJ2-1,TRBD2,TRBV19,few,TGTGCCACTCAGAGAGGACTAGCGGGGGGCAATGAGCAGTTCTTC,CATQRGLAGGNEQFF
TRBJ2-1,.,TRBV7-8,.,TGTGCCAGCAGCCAGAACAATGAGCAGTTCTTC,CASSQNNEQFF